This TCR beta chain is from a study of long-term antiretroviral therapy in people with HIV. Trimming removed 0 bases at V and 16 bases at J, with 15 bases between. CDR3 length: 13 residues. Germline assignment: CDR1 MGHRA and CDR2 YSYEKL. The immunoSEQ assay was v3.0, run at survey level. Profiled with immunoSEQ multiplex PCR; TCRdb holds only in-frame clones, not every one. The sample lists tens of thousands of clones, roughly 84% occurring once. The receptor's source is a young man with HIV. Sequences were derived from unsorted PBMCs, sampled 0.1 years before starting antiretroviral therapy. This sequence joins TRBV4-1 and TRBJ1-4; tentative D call: TRBD1 (5 bases). The CDR3 coding sequence is TGCGCCAGCAGCCAAGAAGGGAACAGGAGCCCGTTTTTT. Encoded protein: CASSQEGNRSPFF.